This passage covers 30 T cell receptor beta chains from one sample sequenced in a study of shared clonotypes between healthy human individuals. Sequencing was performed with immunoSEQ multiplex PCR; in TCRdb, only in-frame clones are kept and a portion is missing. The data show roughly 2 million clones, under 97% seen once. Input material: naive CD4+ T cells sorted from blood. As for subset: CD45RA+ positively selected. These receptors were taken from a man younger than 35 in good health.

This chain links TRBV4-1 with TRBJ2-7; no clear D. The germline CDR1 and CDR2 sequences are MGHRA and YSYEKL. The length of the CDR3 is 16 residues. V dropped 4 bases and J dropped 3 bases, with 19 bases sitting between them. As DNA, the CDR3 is TGCGCCAGCAGCCCCGGCCCCACACCAGGATACTACGAGCAGTACTTC. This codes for CASSPGPTPGYYEQYF.

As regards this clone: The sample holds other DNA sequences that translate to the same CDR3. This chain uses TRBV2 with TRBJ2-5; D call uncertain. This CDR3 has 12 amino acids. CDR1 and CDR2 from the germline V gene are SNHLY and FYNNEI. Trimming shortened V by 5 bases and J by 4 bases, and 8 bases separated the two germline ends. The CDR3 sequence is CASSKTRETQYF. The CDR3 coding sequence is TGTGCCAGCAGTAAGACAAGAGAGACCCAGTACTTC.

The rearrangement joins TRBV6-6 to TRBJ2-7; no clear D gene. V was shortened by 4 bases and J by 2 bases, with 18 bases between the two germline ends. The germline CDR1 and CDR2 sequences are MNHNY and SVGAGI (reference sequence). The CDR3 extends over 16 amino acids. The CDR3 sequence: CASSFPPLGNPYEQYF. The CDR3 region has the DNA TGTGCCAGCAGTTTCCCCCCTCTGGGGAATCCCTACGAGCAGTACTTC.

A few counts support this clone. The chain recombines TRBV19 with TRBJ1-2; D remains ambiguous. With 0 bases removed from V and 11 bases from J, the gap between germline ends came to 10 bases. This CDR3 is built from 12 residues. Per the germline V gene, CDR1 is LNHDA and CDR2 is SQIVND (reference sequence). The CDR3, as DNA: TGTGCCAGTAGTATAGATCGCCGGGGTTACACCTTC. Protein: CASSIDRRGYTF.

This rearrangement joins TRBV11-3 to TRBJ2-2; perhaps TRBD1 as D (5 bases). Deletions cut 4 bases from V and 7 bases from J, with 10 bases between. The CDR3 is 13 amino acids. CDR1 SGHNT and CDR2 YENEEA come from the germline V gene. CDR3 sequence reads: CASSSRDGGELFF. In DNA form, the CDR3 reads TGTGCCAGCAGCTCCAGGGATGGCGGGGAGCTGTTTTTT.

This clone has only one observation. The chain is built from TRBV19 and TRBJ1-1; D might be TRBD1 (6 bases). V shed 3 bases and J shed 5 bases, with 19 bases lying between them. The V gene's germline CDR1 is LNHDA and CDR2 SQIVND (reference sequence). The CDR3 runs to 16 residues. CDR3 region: CASSIFYYRAETEAFF. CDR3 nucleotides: TGTGCCAGTAGTATTTTCTACTACAGGGCGGAAACTGAAGCTTTCTTT. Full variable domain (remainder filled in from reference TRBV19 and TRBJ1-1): DGGITQSPKYLFRKEGQNVTLSCEQNLNHDAMYWYRQDPGQGLRLIYYSQIVNDFQKGDIAEGYSVSREKKESFPLTVTSAQKNPTAFYLCASSIFYYRAETEAFFGQGTRLTVV.

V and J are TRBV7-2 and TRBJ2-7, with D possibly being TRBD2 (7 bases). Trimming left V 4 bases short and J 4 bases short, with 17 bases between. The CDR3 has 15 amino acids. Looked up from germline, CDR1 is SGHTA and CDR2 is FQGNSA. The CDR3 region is CASSSFLGGPYEQYF. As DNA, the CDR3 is TGTGCCAGCAGCTCCTTCCTGGGGGGGCCTTACGAGCAGTACTTC.

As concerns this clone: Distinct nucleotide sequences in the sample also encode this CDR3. The CDR3 bases are TGTGCCAGCAGTTACTCGGCAGGGGGTAGTGGCGAGCAGTACTTC. Translation gives CASSYSAGGSGEQYF. The rearrangement joins TRBV6-5 to TRBJ2-7; 7 bases agree with TRBD1. With V trimmed by 0 bases and J by 6 bases, 8 bases remained unmatched. The CDR3 is made up of 15 amino acids. Germline CDR1 MNHEY, CDR2 SVGAGI.

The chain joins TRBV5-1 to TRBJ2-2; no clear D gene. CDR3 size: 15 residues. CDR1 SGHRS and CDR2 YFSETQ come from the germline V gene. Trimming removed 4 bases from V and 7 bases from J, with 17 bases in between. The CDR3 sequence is CASSPLGRADGELFF. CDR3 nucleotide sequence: TGCGCCAGCAGCCCCTTGGGAAGGGCGGACGGGGAGCTGTTTTTT.

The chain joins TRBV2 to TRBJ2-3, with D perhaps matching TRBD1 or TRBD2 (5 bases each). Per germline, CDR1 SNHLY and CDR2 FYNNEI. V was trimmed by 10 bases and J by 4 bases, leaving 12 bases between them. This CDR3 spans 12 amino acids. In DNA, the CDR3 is TGTGCCACCGGGACCCGGGCAGATACGCAGTATTTT. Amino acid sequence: CATGTRADTQYF.

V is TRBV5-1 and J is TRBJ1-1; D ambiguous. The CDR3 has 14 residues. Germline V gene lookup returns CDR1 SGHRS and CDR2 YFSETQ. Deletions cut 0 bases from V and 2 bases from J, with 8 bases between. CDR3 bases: TGCGCCAGCAGCTTGGTAGGCCCAAACACTGAAGCTTTCTTT. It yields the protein CASSLVGPNTEAFF.

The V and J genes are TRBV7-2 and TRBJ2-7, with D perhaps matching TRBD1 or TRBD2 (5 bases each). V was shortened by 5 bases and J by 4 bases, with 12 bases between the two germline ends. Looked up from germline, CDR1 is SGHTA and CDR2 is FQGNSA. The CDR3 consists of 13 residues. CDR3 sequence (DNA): TGTGCCAGCAGCACGAGGGGTTTATACGAGCAGTACTTC. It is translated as CASSTRGLYEQYF.

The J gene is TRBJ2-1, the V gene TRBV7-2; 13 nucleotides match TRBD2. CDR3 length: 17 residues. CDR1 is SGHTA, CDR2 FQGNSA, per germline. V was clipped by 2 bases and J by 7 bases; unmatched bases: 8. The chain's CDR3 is CASSLRTSGSGLNEQFF. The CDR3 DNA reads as TGTGCCAGCAGCTTACGGACTAGCGGGAGTGGGCTGAATGAGCAGTTCTTC. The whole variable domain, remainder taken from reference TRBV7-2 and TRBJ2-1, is GAGVSQSPSNKVTEKGKDVELRCDPISGHTALYWYRQSLGQGLEFLIYFQGNSAPDKSGLPSDRFSAERTGGSVSTLTIQRTQQEDSAVYLCASSLRTSGSGLNEQFFGPGTRLTVL.

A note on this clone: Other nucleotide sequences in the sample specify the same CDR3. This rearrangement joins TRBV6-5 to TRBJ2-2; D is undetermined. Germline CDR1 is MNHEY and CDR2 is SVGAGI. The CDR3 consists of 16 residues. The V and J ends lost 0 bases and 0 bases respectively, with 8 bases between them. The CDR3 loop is CASSYSGLANTGELFF. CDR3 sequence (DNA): TGTGCCAGCAGTTACTCGGGCCTGGCGAACACCGGGGAGCTGTTTTTT.

The CDR3 protein is CASSYSGLNTGELFF. Written as DNA, the CDR3 is TGTGCCAGCAGCTATAGCGGGCTTAACACCGGGGAGCTGTTTTTT. The chain joins TRBV2 to TRBJ2-2; 7 bases are a match to TRBD2. The germline CDR1 and CDR2 sequences are SNHLY and FYNNEI. The CDR3 loop spans 15 amino acids. Germline trimming cut 6 bases from V and 2 bases from J; bases unmatched to any gene: 6.

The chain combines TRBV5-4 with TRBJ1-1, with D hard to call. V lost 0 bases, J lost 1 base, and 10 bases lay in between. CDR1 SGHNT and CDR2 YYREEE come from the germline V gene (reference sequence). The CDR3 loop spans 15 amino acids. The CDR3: CASSLAGIRNTEAFF. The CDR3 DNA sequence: TGTGCCAGCAGCTTGGCCGGGATCAGGAACACTGAAGCTTTCTTT.

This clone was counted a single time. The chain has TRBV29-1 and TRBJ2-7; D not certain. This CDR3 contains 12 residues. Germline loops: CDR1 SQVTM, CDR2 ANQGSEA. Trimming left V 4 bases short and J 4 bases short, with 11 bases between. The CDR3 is CSVGPKTYEQYF. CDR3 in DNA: TGCAGCGTTGGGCCGAAGACGTACGAGCAGTACTTC.

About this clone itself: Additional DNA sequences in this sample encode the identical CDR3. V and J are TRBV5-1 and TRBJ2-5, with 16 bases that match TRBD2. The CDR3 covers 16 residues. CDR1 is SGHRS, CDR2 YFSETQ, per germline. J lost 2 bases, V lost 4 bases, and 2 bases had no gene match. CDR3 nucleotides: TGCGCCAGCAGCCTGGGACTAGCGGGGGGGCAAGAGACCCAGTACTTC. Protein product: CASSLGLAGGQETQYF.

The CDR3 nucleotides are TGTGCCAGCAGCGTAGGAAGACAGGCTCTTTACGAGCAGTACTTC. The encoded protein is CASSVGRQALYEQYF. The rearrangement joins TRBV9 to TRBJ2-7, with D perhaps TRBD1 (6 bases). V lost 0 bases and J 4 bases, leaving 14 bases between the germline ends. Per the germline V gene, CDR1 is SGDLS and CDR2 is YYNGEE. The CDR3 spans 15 residues.

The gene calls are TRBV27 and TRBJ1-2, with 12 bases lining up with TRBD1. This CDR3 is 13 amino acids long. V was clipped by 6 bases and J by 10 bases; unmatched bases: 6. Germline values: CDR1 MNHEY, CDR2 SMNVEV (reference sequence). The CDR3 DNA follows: TGTGCCAGCAGAAGGGACAGGGGGCTTGACTACACCTTC. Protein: CASRRDRGLDYTF.

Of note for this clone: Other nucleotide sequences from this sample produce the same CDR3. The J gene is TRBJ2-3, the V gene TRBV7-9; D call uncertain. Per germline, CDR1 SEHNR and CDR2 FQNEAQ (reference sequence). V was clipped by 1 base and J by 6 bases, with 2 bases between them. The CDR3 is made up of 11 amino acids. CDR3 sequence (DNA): TGTGCCAGCAGCTTAGTTGATACGCAGTATTTT. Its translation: CASSLVDTQYF.

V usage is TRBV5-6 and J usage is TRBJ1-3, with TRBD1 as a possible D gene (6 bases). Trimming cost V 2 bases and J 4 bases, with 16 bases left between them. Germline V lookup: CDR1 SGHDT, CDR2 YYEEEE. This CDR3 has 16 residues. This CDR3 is CASSLRGYGQGNTIYF. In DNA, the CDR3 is TGTGCCAGCAGCTTAAGGGGGTACGGACAAGGAAACACCATATATTTT.

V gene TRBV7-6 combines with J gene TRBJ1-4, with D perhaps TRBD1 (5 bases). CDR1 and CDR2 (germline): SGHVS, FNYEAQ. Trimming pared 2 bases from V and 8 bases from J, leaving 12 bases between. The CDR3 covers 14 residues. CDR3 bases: TGTGCCAGCAGCTTAAGGCGGGGGAGCGAAAAACTGTTTTTT. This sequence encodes CASSLRRGSEKLFF.

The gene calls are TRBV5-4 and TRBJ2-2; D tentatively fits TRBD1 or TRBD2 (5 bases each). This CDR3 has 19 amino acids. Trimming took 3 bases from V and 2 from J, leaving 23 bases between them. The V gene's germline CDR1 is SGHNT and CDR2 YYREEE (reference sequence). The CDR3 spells CASSSWGHGRAGNTGELFF. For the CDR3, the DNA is TGTGCCAGCAGCTCCTGGGGTCACGGCAGGGCGGGTAACACCGGGGAGCTGTTTTTT.

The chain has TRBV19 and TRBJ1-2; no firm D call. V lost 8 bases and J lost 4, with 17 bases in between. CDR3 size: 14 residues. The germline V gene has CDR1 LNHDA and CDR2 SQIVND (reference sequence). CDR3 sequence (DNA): TGTGCCAGTGGGGAGCACCCAGGACTCTATGGCTACACCTTC. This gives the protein CASGEHPGLYGYTF.

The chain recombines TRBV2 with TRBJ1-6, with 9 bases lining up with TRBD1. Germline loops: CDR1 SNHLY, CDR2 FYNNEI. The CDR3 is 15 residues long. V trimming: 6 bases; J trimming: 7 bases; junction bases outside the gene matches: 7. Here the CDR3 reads CASRNTGGLNSPLHF. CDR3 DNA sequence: TGTGCCAGCAGAAATACAGGGGGCCTAAATTCACCCCTCCACTTT.

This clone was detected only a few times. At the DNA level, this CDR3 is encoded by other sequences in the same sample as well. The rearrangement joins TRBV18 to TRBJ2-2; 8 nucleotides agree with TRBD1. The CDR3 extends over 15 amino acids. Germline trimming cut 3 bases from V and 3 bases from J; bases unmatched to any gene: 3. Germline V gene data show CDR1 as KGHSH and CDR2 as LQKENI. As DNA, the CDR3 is TGTGCCAGCTCACCCGGACAGGGAGACACCGGGGAGCTGTTTTTT. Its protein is CASSPGQGDTGELFF. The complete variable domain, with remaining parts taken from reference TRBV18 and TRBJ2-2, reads NAGVMQNPRHLVRRRGQEARLRCSPMKGHSHVYWYRQLPEEGLKFMVYLQKENIIDESGMPKERFSAEFPKEGPSILRIQQVVRGDSAAYFCASSPGQGDTGELFFGEGSRLTVL.

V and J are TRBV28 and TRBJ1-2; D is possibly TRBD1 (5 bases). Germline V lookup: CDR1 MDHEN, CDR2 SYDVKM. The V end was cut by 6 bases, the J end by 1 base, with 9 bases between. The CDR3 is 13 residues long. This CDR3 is CASRGRVNYGYTF. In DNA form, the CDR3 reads TGTGCCAGCAGGGGACGCGTTAACTATGGCTACACCTTC.

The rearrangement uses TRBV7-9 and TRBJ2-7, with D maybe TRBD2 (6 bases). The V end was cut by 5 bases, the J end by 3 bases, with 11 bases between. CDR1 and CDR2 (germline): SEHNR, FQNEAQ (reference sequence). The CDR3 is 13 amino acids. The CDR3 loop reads CASSPRRDYEQYF. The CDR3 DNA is TGTGCCAGCAGCCCCAGGAGGGACTACGAGCAGTACTTC.

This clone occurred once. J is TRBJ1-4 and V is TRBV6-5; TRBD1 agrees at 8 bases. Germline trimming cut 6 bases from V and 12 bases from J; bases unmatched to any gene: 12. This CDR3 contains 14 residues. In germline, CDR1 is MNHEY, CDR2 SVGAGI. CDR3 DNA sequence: TGTGCCAGCAGCCATCTTTCACAGGGGGAGGAACTGTTTTTT. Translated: CASSHLSQGEELFF.